Sequencing of this T cell receptor beta chain was carried out in a study of cytomegalovirus exposure and HLA in healthy donors. The CDR3 contains 13 residues. The J segment lost 5 bases and the V segment lost 2 bases, leaving 1 base of the junction unmatched. Germline assignment: CDR1 SGHNT and CDR2 YENEEA. This clone appeared a single time. The study ran its PCR with 60 Vbeta and 13 Jbeta primers. The method was immunoSEQ multiplex PCR; TCRdb's version includes in-frame clones alone and lacks a portion of them. The sample shows about 130,000 clones, around 80% of them seen only once. Sequencing was performed on PBMCs. This TCR was sampled from a woman in her fifties or sixties in good health and CMV-seropositive. The V gene is TRBV11-3, the J gene TRBJ2-3; 7 nucleotides line up with TRBD1. Written as DNA, the CDR3 is TGTGCCAGCAGCTTACAGGGGGTAGATACGCAGTATTTT. This sequence encodes CASSLQGVDTQYF.